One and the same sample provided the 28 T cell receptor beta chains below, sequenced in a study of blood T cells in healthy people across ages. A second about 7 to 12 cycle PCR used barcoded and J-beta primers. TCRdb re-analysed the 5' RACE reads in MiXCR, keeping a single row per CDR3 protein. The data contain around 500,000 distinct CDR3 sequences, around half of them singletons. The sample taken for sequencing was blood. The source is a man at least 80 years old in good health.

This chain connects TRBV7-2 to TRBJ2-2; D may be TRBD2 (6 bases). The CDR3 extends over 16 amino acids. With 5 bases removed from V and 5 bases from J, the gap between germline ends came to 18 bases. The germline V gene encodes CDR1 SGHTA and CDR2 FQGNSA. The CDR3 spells CASSPRPGVGTGELFF. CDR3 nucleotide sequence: TGTGCCAGCAGCCCCCGTCCGGGGGTGGGAACCGGGGAGCTGTTTTTT.

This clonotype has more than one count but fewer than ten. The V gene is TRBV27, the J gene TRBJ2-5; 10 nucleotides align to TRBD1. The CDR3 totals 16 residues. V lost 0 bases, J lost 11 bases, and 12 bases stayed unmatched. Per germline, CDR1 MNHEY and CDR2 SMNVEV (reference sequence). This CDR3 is CASSLSSRQGAREQYF. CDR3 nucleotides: TGTGCCAGCAGTTTATCTAGTCGACAGGGGGCGAGGGAGCAGTACTTC.

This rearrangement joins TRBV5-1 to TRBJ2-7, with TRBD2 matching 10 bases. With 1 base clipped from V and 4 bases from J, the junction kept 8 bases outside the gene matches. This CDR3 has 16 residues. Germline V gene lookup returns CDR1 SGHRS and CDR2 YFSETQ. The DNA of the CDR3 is TGCGCCAGCAGCTTGCGTAGCGGGGGGCCGGGGTACGAGCAGTACTTC. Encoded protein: CASSLRSGGPGYEQYF.

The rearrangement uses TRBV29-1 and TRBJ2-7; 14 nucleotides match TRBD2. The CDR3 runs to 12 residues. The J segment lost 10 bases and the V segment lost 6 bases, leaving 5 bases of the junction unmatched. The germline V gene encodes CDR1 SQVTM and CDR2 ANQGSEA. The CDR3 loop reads CSVGTSGGTQYF. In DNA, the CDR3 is TGCAGCGTCGGGACTAGCGGGGGCACCCAGTACTTC.

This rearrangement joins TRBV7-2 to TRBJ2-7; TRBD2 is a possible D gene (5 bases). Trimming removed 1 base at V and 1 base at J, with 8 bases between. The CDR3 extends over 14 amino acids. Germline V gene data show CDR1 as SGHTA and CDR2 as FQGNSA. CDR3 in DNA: TGTGCCAGCAGCTTAGGAGGGAAGTCCTACGAGCAGTACTTC. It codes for CASSLGGKSYEQYF.

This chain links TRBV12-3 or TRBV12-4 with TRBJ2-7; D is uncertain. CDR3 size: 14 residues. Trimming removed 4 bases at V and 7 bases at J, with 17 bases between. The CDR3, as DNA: TGTGCCAGCAGTTCCTCGGCCACCTACAATGAGCAGTACTTC. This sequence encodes CASSSSATYNEQYF.

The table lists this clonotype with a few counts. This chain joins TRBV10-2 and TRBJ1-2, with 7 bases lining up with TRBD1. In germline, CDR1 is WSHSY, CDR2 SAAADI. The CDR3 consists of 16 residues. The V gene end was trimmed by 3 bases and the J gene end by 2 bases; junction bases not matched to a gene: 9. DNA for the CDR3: TGCGCCAGCAGTGATTCAGCAGGGGGGTTGAACTATGGCTACACCTTC. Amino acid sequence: CASSDSAGGLNYGYTF.

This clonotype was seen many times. The CDR3 DNA sequence: TGTGCCAGCAGCTTAGAGTCCTGGCGTGGCTACACCTTC. Encoded protein: CASSLESWRGYTF. V gene TRBV7-9 combines with J gene TRBJ1-2; D uncertain. The V end was cut by 1 base, the J end by 7 bases, with 10 bases between. Germline V gene sequence: CDR1 SEHNR, CDR2 FQNEAQ (reference sequence). CDR3 length: 13 residues.

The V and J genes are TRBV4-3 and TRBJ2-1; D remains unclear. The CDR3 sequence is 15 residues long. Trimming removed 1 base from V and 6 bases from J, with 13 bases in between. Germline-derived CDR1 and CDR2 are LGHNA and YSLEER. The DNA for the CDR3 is TGCGCCAGCAGCCAAGCCCCCACTCTGTCCAATGAGCAGTTCTTC. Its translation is CASSQAPTLSNEQFF.

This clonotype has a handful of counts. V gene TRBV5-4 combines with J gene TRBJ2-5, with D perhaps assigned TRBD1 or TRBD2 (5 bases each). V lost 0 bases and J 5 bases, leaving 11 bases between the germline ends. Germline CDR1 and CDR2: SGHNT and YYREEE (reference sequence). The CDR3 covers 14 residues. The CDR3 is CASSLEDEGETQYF. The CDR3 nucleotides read TGTGCCAGCAGCTTGGAGGACGAGGGGGAGACCCAGTACTTC. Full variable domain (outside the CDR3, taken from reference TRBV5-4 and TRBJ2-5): ETGVTQSPTHLIKTRGQQVTLRCSSQSGHNTVSWYQQALGQGPQFIFQYYREEENGRGNFPPRFSGLQFPNYSSELNVNALELDDSALYLCASSLEDEGETQYFGPGTRLLVL.

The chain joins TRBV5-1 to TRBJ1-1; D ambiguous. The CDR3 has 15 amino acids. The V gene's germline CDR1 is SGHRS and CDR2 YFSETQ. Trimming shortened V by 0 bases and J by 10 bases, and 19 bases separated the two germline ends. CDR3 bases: TGCGCCAGCAGCTTGGGAGTCGGGTCAATTGCGGGAGCTTTCTTT. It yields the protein CASSLGVGSIAGAFF.

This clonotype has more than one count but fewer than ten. CDR3 region: CASSHDRGSETQYF. The CDR3 DNA sequence: TGCGCCAGCAGCCACGACAGGGGAAGCGAGACCCAGTACTTC. This chain connects TRBV4-3 to TRBJ2-5; 8 bases fit TRBD1. The V gene end was trimmed by 3 bases and the J gene end by 5 bases; junction bases not matched to a gene: 5. This CDR3 spans 14 amino acids. The germline V gene encodes CDR1 LGHNA and CDR2 YSLEER.

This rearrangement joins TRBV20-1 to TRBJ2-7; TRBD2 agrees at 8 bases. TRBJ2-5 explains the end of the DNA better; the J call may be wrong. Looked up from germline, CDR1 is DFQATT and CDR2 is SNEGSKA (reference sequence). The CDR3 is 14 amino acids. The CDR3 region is CSAREGTRVETQYF. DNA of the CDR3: TGCAGTGCTAGAGAGGGGACTAGAGTTGAGACCCAGTACTTC.

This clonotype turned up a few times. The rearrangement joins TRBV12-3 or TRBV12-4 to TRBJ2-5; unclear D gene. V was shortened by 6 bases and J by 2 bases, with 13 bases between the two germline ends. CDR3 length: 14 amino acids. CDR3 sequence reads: CASSPDGLQETQYF. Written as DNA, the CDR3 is TGTGCCAGCAGCCCAGACGGATTACAAGAGACCCAGTACTTC.

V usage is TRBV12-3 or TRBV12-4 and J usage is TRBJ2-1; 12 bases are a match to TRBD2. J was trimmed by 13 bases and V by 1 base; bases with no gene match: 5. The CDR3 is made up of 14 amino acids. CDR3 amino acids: CASSLGTSGTEQFF. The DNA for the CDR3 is TGTGCCAGCAGTTTAGGGACTAGCGGGACCGAACAGTTCTTC.

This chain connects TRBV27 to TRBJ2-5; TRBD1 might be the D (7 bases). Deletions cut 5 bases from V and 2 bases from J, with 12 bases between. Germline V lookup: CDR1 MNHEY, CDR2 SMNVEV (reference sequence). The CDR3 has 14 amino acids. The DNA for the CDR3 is TGTGCCAGCAGTCCGGGGGACAGACAAGAGACCCAGTACTTC. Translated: CASSPGDRQETQYF.

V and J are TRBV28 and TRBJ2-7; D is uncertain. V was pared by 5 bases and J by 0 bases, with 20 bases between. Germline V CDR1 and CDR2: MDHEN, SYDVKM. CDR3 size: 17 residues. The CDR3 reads CASSPKPRLTISYEQYF. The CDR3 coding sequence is TGTGCCAGCAGTCCGAAGCCCAGGCTCACAATCTCCTACGAGCAGTACTTC.

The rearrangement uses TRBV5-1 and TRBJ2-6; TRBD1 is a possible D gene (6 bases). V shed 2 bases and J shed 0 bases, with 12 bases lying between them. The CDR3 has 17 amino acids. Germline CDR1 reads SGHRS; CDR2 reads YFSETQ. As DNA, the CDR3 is TGCGCCAGCAGCTTACAGGGTACTAGCTCTGGGGCCAACGTCCTGACTTTC. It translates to CASSLQGTSSGANVLTF.

The CDR3 DNA reads as TGTGCCAGCAGCGCGGGGACTAGCGGGAGAAGTGAGCAGTTCTTC. This sequence encodes CASSAGTSGRSEQFF. The rearrangement uses TRBV7-9 and TRBJ2-1; 14 bases match TRBD2. CDR1 is SEHNR and CDR2 is FQNEAQ in the germline V gene (reference sequence). The CDR3 spans 15 residues. Trimming removed 5 bases from V and 9 bases from J; junction bases left unmatched: 6.

The chain's CDR3 is CASSVVGSKGYTF. CDR3 nucleotides: TGTGCCAGCAGCGTAGTTGGTTCGAAGGGCTACACCTTC. The chain links TRBV9 to TRBJ1-2; unclear D gene. CDR3 length: 13 residues. The germline V gene encodes CDR1 SGDLS and CDR2 YYNGEE. The V end lost 0 bases, the J end lost 8 bases, and 11 bases lay between the germline ends.

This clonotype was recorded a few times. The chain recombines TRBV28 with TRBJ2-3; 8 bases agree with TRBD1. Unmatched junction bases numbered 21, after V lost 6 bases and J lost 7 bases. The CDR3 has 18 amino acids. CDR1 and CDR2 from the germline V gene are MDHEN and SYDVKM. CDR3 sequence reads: CASSSGTGSPPSVYTQYF. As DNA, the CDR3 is TGTGCCAGCAGCTCCGGGACAGGATCACCCCCCTCGGTTTATACGCAGTATTTT.

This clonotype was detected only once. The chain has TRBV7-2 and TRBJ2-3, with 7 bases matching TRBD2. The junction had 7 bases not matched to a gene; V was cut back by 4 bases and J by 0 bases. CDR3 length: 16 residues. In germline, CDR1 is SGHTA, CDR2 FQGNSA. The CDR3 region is CASSWGGISSTDTQYF. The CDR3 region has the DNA TGTGCCAGCAGCTGGGGGGGAATCTCTAGCACAGATACGCAGTATTTT.

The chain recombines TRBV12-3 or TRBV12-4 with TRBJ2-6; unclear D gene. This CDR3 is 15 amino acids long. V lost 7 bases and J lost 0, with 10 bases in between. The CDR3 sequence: CASTLHDSGANVLTF. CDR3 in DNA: TGTGCCAGCACCCTCCACGACTCTGGGGCCAACGTCCTGACTTTC.

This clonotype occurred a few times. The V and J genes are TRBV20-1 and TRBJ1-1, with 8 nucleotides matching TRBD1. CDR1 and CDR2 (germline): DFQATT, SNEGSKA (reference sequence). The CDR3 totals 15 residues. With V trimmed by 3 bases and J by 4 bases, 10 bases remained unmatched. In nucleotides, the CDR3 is TGCAGTGCTAGCCCTACAGGGGGGACTTTCACTGAAGCTTTCTTT. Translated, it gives CSASPTGGTFTEAFF.

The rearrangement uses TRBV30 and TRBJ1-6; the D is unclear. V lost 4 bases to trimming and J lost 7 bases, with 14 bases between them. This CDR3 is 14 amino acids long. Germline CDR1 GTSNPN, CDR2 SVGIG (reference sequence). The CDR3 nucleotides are TGTGCCTGGAAGGTAGGGCTGCAGAATTCACCCCTCCACTTT. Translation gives CAWKVGLQNSPLHF.

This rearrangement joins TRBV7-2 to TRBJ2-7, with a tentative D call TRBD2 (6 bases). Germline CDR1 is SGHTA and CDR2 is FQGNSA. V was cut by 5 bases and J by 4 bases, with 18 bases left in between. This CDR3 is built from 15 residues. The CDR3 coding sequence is TGTGCCAGCAGCCACGGGGGAAGGGGAATTTACGAGCAGTACTTC. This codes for CASSHGGRGIYEQYF.

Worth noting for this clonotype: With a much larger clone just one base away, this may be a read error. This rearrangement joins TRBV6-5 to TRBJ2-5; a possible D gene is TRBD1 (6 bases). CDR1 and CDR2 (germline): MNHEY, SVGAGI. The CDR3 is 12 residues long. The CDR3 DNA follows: TGTACCAGCAGAAATCAGGGGGAGACCCAGTACTTC. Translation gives CTSRNQGETQYF.

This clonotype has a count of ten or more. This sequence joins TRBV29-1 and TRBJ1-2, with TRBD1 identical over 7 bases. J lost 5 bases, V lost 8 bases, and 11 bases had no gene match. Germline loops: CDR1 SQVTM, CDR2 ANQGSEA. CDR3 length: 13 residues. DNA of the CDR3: TGCAGCTCCGTCGAGGGGGCCAGTTATGGCTACACCTTC. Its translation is CSSVEGASYGYTF. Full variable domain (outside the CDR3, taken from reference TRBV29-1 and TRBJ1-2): SAVISQKPSRDICQRGTSLTIQCQVDSQVTMMFWYRQQPGQSLTLIATANQGSEATYESGFVIDKFPISRPNLTFSTLTVSNMSPEDSSIYLCSSVEGASYGYTFGSGTRLTVV.